This passage covers 16 T cell receptor beta chains from one sample sequenced in a study of blood T cells in healthy people across ages. Primed by a sample-barcoded 5' primer and a J-beta primer mix, a second PCR proceeded for 7 to 11 cycles. TCRdb redid the calling of the 5' RACE reads with MiXCR, one entry per CDR3 protein. The sample has 1.2 million to 1.5 million distinct CDR3 sequences, around 55% seen once. Sample: blood. The receptor set was obtained from a man aged 18-30 years in good health.

This clonotype was observed a handful of times. This chain connects TRBV6-1 to TRBJ2-4; 9 positions agree with TRBD2. This CDR3 spans 14 amino acids. V lost 4 bases, J lost 13 bases, and 11 bases stayed unmatched. The germline V gene encodes CDR1 MNHNS and CDR2 SASEGT. CDR3 nucleotide sequence: TGTGCCAGCAGTGGGTTAGCGGGAGTTCGGGAGCAGTACTTC. It codes for CASSGLAGVREQYF.

V is TRBV19 and J is TRBJ1-1; 10 nucleotides match TRBD1. This CDR3 spans 15 amino acids. Losses at the gene ends were 5 bases for V and 6 bases for J; bases not matched to a gene: 9. CDR1 is LNHDA, CDR2 SQIVND, per germline (reference sequence). CDR3 sequence (DNA): TGTGCCAGTAGTCAGGACAGGGGGTTCGTGGCTGAAGCTTTCTTT. Translated, it gives CASSQDRGFVAEAFF.

This clonotype was seen a handful of times. The V gene is TRBV10-3, the J gene TRBJ2-7; D possibly matches TRBD1 or TRBD2 (6 bases each). The CDR3 contains 15 residues. CDR1 is ENHRY, CDR2 SYGVKD, per germline. The ends were cut back, 3 bases at V and 5 bases at J, with 17 bases in the middle. The CDR3 is CAISDGGRDINEQYF. The CDR3 DNA follows: TGTGCCATCAGTGACGGAGGGCGGGACATCAACGAGCAGTACTTC.

This clonotype was found a few times. CDR3 DNA: TGTGCCAGCAGCACCACTCCGGCAAATGAGCAGTTCTTC. It translates to CASSTTPANEQFF. The chain couples TRBV12-3 or TRBV12-4 to TRBJ2-1; D not certain. The CDR3 sequence is 13 residues long. The V gene lost 6 bases and the J gene lost 7 bases, with 13 bases spanning the gap.

The chain combines TRBV10-2 with TRBJ2-4; D might be TRBD1 (5 bases). The germline V and J ends were trimmed by 7 bases and 0 bases, with 10 bases remaining between them. Germline V gene sequence: CDR1 WSHSY, CDR2 SAAADI. The CDR3 sequence is 14 residues long. The CDR3 loop is CASTPGLAKNIQYF. The CDR3 region has the DNA TGCGCCAGCACCCCAGGGCTAGCCAAAAACATTCAGTACTTC.

This chain connects TRBV12-3 or TRBV12-4 to TRBJ2-4; 7 bases are shared with TRBD2. TRBJ2-7 matches the DNA end more closely, so the J call is doubtful. The CDR3 spans 15 residues. The CDR3 DNA is TGTGCCAGCAGCCAAGAGGTGGGAGGGCCGTCCGAGCAGTACTTC. It encodes CASSQEVGGPSEQYF.

The chain links TRBV12-3 or TRBV12-4 to TRBJ1-6; the D is unclear. The CDR3 runs to 14 residues. The ends were cut back, 5 bases at V and 7 bases at J, with 12 bases in the middle. The CDR3 protein is CASSPRSRNSPLHF. CDR3 bases: TGTGCCAGCAGTCCCCGCAGTAGGAATTCACCCCTCCACTTT.

This chain connects TRBV11-2 to TRBJ1-1; no clear D gene. V lost 7 bases and J lost 6, with 12 bases in between. The V gene's germline CDR1 is SGHAT and CDR2 FQNNGV. This CDR3 contains 12 residues. The DNA for the CDR3 is TGTGCCAGCATGAGGCAGAGCGCTGAAGCTTTCTTT. It yields the protein CASMRQSAEAFF.

This clonotype was found a few times. The rearrangement joins TRBV6-2 or TRBV6-3 to TRBJ2-7; TRBD1 is a possible D gene (7 bases). The J call may be faulty, since TRBJ2-1 better matches the DNA end. Per the germline V gene, CDR1 is MNHEY and CDR2 is SVGEGT. The CDR3 runs 16 residues. CDR3 DNA sequence: TGTGCCAGCAGTTACTCGACTAGGGGGCTGTACAATGAGCAGTTCTTC. It codes for CASSYSTRGLYNEQFF.

The J gene is TRBJ1-5, the V gene TRBV27; D is unresolved. CDR3 size: 16 residues. Germline loops: CDR1 MNHEY, CDR2 SMNVEV (reference sequence). The V and J ends lost 4 bases and 1 base respectively, with 14 bases between them. CDR3 amino acids: CASSSLRGRSNQPQHF. The CDR3 DNA reads TGTGCCAGCAGTTCACTCCGGGGTAGAAGCAATCAGCCCCAGCATTTT.

The chain employs TRBV28 and TRBJ1-2; D remains unclear. There are 12 residues in the CDR3. From germline, CDR1 is MDHEN and CDR2 SYDVKM. V shed 1 base and J shed 5 bases, with 5 bases lying between them. The CDR3 loop reads CASSLFPYGYTF. The CDR3, as DNA: TGTGCCAGCAGTTTATTTCCTTATGGCTACACCTTC.

The V call is TRBV7-9, the J call TRBJ2-3, with 9 nucleotides matching TRBD1. The CDR3 is 17 amino acids. After removal of 6 bases from V and 3 bases from J, the junction contained 13 bases not matched to a gene. Germline CDR1 reads SEHNR; CDR2 reads FQNEAQ (reference sequence). CDR3 sequence reads: CASRLSGTGQGTDTQYF. The DNA of the CDR3 is TGTGCCAGCAGACTCTCCGGGACAGGGCAAGGGACAGATACGCAGTATTTT. The full variable domain, its missing parts supplied by reference TRBV7-9 and TRBJ2-3, is DTGVSQNPRHKITKRGQNVTFRCDPISEHNRLYWYRQTLGQGPEFLTYFQNEAQLEKSRLLSDRFSAERPKGSFSTLEIQRTEQGDSAMYLCASRLSGTGQGTDTQYFGPGTRLTVL.

The rearrangement joins TRBV28 to TRBJ2-7; 12 bases agree with TRBD1. Germline CDR1 and CDR2: MDHEN and SYDVKM. Unmatched junction bases numbered 5, after V lost 5 bases and J lost 3 bases. The CDR3 extends over 15 amino acids. The CDR3 loop reads CASSPGQGADYEQYF. The CDR3 DNA reads TGTGCCAGCAGTCCGGGACAGGGGGCTGACTACGAGCAGTACTTC.

This chain links TRBV20-1 with TRBJ1-1; D ambiguous. Germline values: CDR1 DFQATT, CDR2 SNEGSKA (reference sequence). Trimming removed 0 bases from V and 3 bases from J, with 14 bases in between. This CDR3 has 15 residues. The CDR3: CSARELERRYTEAFF. DNA of the CDR3: TGCAGTGCTAGAGAATTGGAGCGTCGGTACACTGAAGCTTTCTTT.

V usage is TRBV7-8 and J usage is TRBJ2-4; TRBD2 agrees at 7 bases. Unmatched junction bases numbered 4, after V lost 5 bases and J lost 3 bases. Germline CDR1 and CDR2: SGHVS and FQNEAQ. This CDR3 spans 14 amino acids. In DNA, the CDR3 is TGTGCCAGCAGCCTAGGGGACTACAAAAACATTCAGTACTTC. This codes for CASSLGDYKNIQYF.

The chain couples TRBV7-9 to TRBJ2-5, with 8 bases aligning to TRBD2. Losses at the gene ends were 3 bases for V and 0 bases for J; bases not matched to a gene: 9. The CDR3 runs to 17 residues. Germline V gives CDR1 SEHNR, CDR2 FQNEAQ (reference sequence). CDR3 sequence: CASSFLISGANQETQYF. The DNA for the CDR3 is TGTGCCAGCAGCTTCCTTATTAGCGGGGCAAACCAAGAGACCCAGTACTTC.